A single sample is the source of the 26 T cell receptor beta chains below, sequenced in a study of cytomegalovirus exposure and HLA in healthy donors. PCR amplification relied on 60 Vbeta primers (plus 13 Jbeta primers). Clones were sequenced by immunoSEQ multiplex PCR, and TCRdb holds only the in-frame ones, with some missing. The sample lists under 150,000 clones; roughly 65% were seen once. The specimen was PBMCs. These receptor sequences come from a man in his fifties or sixties in good health and CMV-seronegative.

This clone was recorded only once. This rearrangement joins TRBV29-1 to TRBJ2-1; D possibly corresponds to TRBD1 (6 bases). CDR3 size: 13 residues. Germline V CDR1 and CDR2: SQVTM, ANQGSEA. In nucleotides, the CDR3 is TGCAGTATCACAGGGCTTTCCTACAATGAGCAGTTCTTC. It yields the protein CSITGLSYNEQFF.

The rearrangement uses TRBV29-1 and TRBJ2-1; 11 bases line up with TRBD2. Trimming took 3 bases from V and 7 from J; bases not matched to a gene: 5. The CDR3 totals 14 residues. Germline CDR1 is SQVTM and CDR2 is ANQGSEA. The CDR3 loop reads CSVEYLAGGNEQFF. The CDR3 nucleotides read TGCAGCGTTGAGTACCTAGCGGGGGGTAATGAGCAGTTCTTC.

The chain employs TRBV9 and TRBJ1-2; unclear D gene. The CDR3 runs to 14 residues. The V end was cut by 3 bases, the J end by 1 base, with 10 bases between. Germline CDR1 is SGDLS and CDR2 is YYNGEE. The CDR3 protein is CASSADGINYGYTF. CDR3 DNA: TGTGCCAGCAGCGCGGACGGGATTAACTATGGCTACACCTTC. Full variable domain (missing parts from reference TRBV9 and TRBJ1-2): DSGVTQTPKHLITATGQRVTLRCSPRSGDLSVYWYQQSLDQGLQFLIQYYNGEERAKGNILERFSAQQFPDLHSELNLSSLELGDSALYFCASSADGINYGYTFGSGTRLTVV.

This chain connects TRBV7-2 to TRBJ1-3, with 8 bases aligning to TRBD1. Germline assignment: CDR1 SGHTA and CDR2 FQGNSA. Unmatched junction bases numbered 2, after V lost 5 bases and J lost 5 bases. CDR3 size: 13 residues. The CDR3 bases are TGTGCCAGCAGCCGACAGGGGAGAAACACCATATATTTT. This translates into CASSRQGRNTIYF.

The V call is TRBV30, the J call TRBJ2-7, with 12 bases that match TRBD1. Per the germline V gene, CDR1 is GTSNPN and CDR2 is SVGIG (reference sequence). The CDR3 is 14 residues long. V lost 8 bases, J lost 7 bases, and 12 bases stayed unmatched. CDR3 amino acids: CAQSEGTGGGEQYF. The CDR3 DNA is TGTGCCCAGTCTGAAGGGACAGGGGGCGGTGAGCAGTACTTC.

This clone occurred a few times. V usage is TRBV9 and J usage is TRBJ1-3; D call uncertain. The CDR3 is made up of 14 amino acids. Germline CDR1 reads SGDLS; CDR2 reads YYNGEE. V lost 0 bases and J lost 7, with 11 bases in between. In DNA form, the CDR3 reads TGTGCCAGCAGCGTAGATGGGGAGTTGAACACCATATATTTT. Translating gives CASSVDGELNTIYF.

V usage is TRBV4-3 and J usage is TRBJ2-1, with 8 bases identical to TRBD2. The ends lost 1 base at V and 3 bases at J; junction bases unmatched: 5. Germline V gene sequence: CDR1 LGHNA, CDR2 YSLEER. The CDR3 has 16 residues. The CDR3 sequence is CASSQGAGRDYNEQFF. CDR3 DNA sequence: TGCGCCAGCAGCCAAGGGGCCGGGAGGGACTACAATGAGCAGTTCTTC.

This clone was detected only a few times. J is TRBJ2-1 and V is TRBV7-7, with 13 bases lining up with TRBD2. Germline V CDR1 and CDR2: SSHAT, FNYEAQ (reference sequence). With 5 bases clipped from V and 5 bases from J, the junction kept 9 bases outside the gene matches. This CDR3 is 17 amino acids long. The CDR3 DNA follows: TGTGCCAGCAGCAGGACTAGCGGGAGTCCCCCTGACAATGAGCAGTTCTTC. Translation gives CASSRTSGSPPDNEQFF.

V and J are TRBV19 and TRBJ1-1, with a possible D match to TRBD1 (6 bases). Trimming removed 3 bases at V and 2 bases at J, with 10 bases between. The CDR3 spans 14 residues. Germline CDR1 is LNHDA and CDR2 is SQIVND (reference sequence). In DNA form, the CDR3 reads TGTGCCAGTAGTATGTATGGGGGCAACACTGAAGCTTTCTTT. As protein: CASSMYGGNTEAFF.

The V call is TRBV27, the J call TRBJ1-6, with 11 bases identical to TRBD1. V lost 5 bases and J lost 6; bases outside the gene matches: 6. Germline CDR1 and CDR2: MNHEY and SMNVEV (reference sequence). This CDR3 has 16 residues. CDR3 protein: CASSNYGTGGNSPLHF. CDR3 DNA sequence: TGTGCCAGCAGTAATTACGGGACAGGGGGTAATTCACCCCTCCACTTT.

The J gene is TRBJ1-5, the V gene TRBV7-2; 9 nucleotides match TRBD1. CDR1 and CDR2 from the germline V gene are SGHTA and FQGNSA. The CDR3 runs to 13 residues. The trim removed 5 bases at V and 5 bases at J, leaving 1 base unmatched. The CDR3 bases are TGTGCCAGCAGCGACAGGGGGTATCAGCCCCAGCATTTT. The encoded protein is CASSDRGYQPQHF.

Note on this clone: The same CDR3 is also encoded by other DNA sequences in this sample. The chain joins TRBV30 to TRBJ2-7, with 8 positions matching TRBD1. The V gene end was trimmed by 5 bases and the J gene end by 4 bases; junction bases not matched to a gene: 7. Germline CDR1 GTSNPN, CDR2 SVGIG (reference sequence). The CDR3 contains 13 residues. The CDR3 nucleotides are TGTGCCTGGCGTGGACAGGGTGGGTACGAGCAGTACTTC. This sequence encodes CAWRGQGGYEQYF.

J is TRBJ2-7 and V is TRBV27; D is ambiguous. The V gene lost 5 bases and the J gene lost 1 base, with 6 bases spanning the gap. Germline CDR1 and CDR2: MNHEY and SMNVEV (reference sequence). The CDR3 extends over 12 amino acids. The CDR3 DNA is TGTGCCAGCAGTGACACGTCCTACGAGCAGTACTTC. It codes for CASSDTSYEQYF.

The chain couples TRBV6-1 to TRBJ2-7; 7 bases align to TRBD2. The CDR3 has 14 residues. CDR1 and CDR2 from the germline V gene are MNHNS and SASEGT. V lost 8 bases to trimming and J lost 2 bases; unmatched junction nucleotides: 9. CDR3 sequence (DNA): TGTGCCAGCTTAGGGACTAACCCTCCCTACGAGCAGTACTTC. Amino acid sequence: CASLGTNPPYEQYF.

Comments on this clone: The same CDR3 can be traced to other DNA sequences in this sample. The V and J genes are TRBV4-1 and TRBJ1-2; no clear D. Germline CDR1 and CDR2: MGHRA and YSYEKL. V lost 0 bases, J lost 5 bases, and 7 bases lay in between. CDR3 size: 13 residues. The CDR3 nucleotides read TGCGCCAGCAGCCAAGATCCGGGGTATGGCTACACCTTC. Its protein product is CASSQDPGYGYTF.

The gene calls are TRBV7-6 and TRBJ2-1, with 11 bases matching TRBD1. CDR3 length equals 14 residues. Trimming at V came to 2 bases and at J to 14 bases, leaving 8 bases not matched to a gene. Germline V gene data show CDR1 as SGHVS and CDR2 as FNYEAQ. CDR3 amino acids: CASSLRTGGPGEFF. The CDR3 coding sequence is TGTGCCAGCAGCTTAAGGACAGGGGGCCCGGGGGAGTTCTTC.

The gene calls are TRBV6-1 and TRBJ1-1, with D unresolved. The CDR3 sequence is 14 residues long. Germline-derived CDR1 and CDR2 are MNHNS and SASEGT. V was pared by 1 base and J by 3 bases, with 9 bases between. The chain's CDR3 is CASSEEEGYTEAFF. The CDR3 nucleotides are TGTGCCAGCAGTGAAGAGGAGGGTTACACTGAAGCTTTCTTT.

The chain couples TRBV29-1 to TRBJ2-7; possible D gene TRBD1, 6 bases. Trimming stripped 1 base from V and 6 bases from J, with 13 bases between. The V gene's germline CDR1 is SQVTM and CDR2 ANQGSEA. The CDR3 covers 13 residues. CDR3 in DNA: TGCAGCGTTGAAGGGGGTCAGGGGACCGAGCAGTACTTC. Translated, it gives CSVEGGQGTEQYF.

The chain is built from TRBV28 and TRBJ1-4, with D unresolved. Germline V CDR1 and CDR2: MDHEN, SYDVKM. Trimming left V 7 bases short and J 3 bases short, with 9 bases between. This CDR3 contains 13 residues. CDR3 DNA sequence: TGTGCCAGCATGGGAGCGGCTAATGAAAAACTGTTTTTT. Protein product: CASMGAANEKLFF.

The chain has TRBV29-1 and TRBJ1-2; TRBD1 matches at 10 bases. In germline, CDR1 is SQVTM, CDR2 ANQGSEA. CDR3 length: 14 residues. The V and J ends lost 6 bases and 8 bases, in that order; junction bases with no gene match: 12. CDR3 coding DNA: TGCAGCGTCCGAGTAGTGACAGGGGGCAACGGCTACACCTTC. Protein product: CSVRVVTGGNGYTF.

This rearrangement joins TRBV19 to TRBJ2-1, with D uncertain. V was shortened by 2 bases and J by 2 bases, with 4 bases between the two germline ends. The V gene's germline CDR1 is LNHDA and CDR2 SQIVND (reference sequence). This CDR3 contains 13 residues. The CDR3 sequence: CASSILAYNEQFF. In DNA form, the CDR3 reads TGTGCCAGTAGTATACTAGCCTACAATGAGCAGTTCTTC. The full variable domain, completed using reference TRBV19 and TRBJ2-1, is DGGITQSPKYLFRKEGQNVTLSCEQNLNHDAMYWYRQDPGQGLRLIYYSQIVNDFQKGDIAEGYSVSREKKESFPLTVTSAQKNPTAFYLCASSILAYNEQFFGPGTRLTVL.

The chain couples TRBV11-2 to TRBJ2-7, with a tentative D call TRBD2 (6 bases). V lost 5 bases and J lost 6, with 14 bases in between. CDR3 length equals 13 residues. The germline V gene encodes CDR1 SGHAT and CDR2 FQNNGV. CDR3 in amino acids: CASSSSGGGEQYF. As DNA, the CDR3 is TGTGCCAGCAGCAGTAGTGGGGGAGGCGAGCAGTACTTC.

The rearrangement uses TRBV2 and TRBJ2-7, with 13 bases identical to TRBD2. Per the germline V gene, CDR1 is SNHLY and CDR2 is FYNNEI. This CDR3 has 15 amino acids. V trimming: 6 bases; J trimming: 6 bases; junction bases outside the gene matches: 8. For the CDR3, the DNA is TGTGCCAGCAGCCCCGGACTAGCGGGAGCCCCCGAGCAGTACTTC. It is translated as CASSPGLAGAPEQYF.

Only one count was recorded for this clone. The chain is built from TRBV29-1 and TRBJ1-4; 9 nucleotides match TRBD1. The junction had 8 bases not matched to a gene; V was cut back by 4 bases and J by 2 bases. The CDR3 is 16 residues long. Germline V gene lookup returns CDR1 SQVTM and CDR2 ANQGSEA. CDR3 DNA: TGCAGCGTTGCGGACAGGGGTCTGCATACTAATGAAAAACTGTTTTTT. Residues: CSVADRGLHTNEKLFF. Combining the CDR3 with reference TRBV29-1 and TRBJ1-4 gives the whole variable domain SAVISQKPSRDICQRGTSLTIQCQVDSQVTMMFWYRQQPGQSLTLIATANQGSEATYESGFVIDKFPISRPNLTFSTLTVSNMSPEDSSIYLCSVADRGLHTNEKLFFGSGTQLSVL.

This clone showed up just a few times. The chain joins TRBV7-2 to TRBJ2-7; TRBD1 might be the D (6 bases). The CDR3 spans 13 residues. Germline V CDR1 and CDR2: SGHTA, FQGNSA. Between the trimmed V and J ends, which lost 5 bases and 5 bases, there was a span of 13 bases. This CDR3 reads CASSPPGQHEQYF. The DNA for the CDR3 is TGTGCCAGCAGCCCACCGGGACAACACGAGCAGTACTTC.

CDR3 loop: CASSQGQGGTEAFF. CDR3 sequence (DNA): TGCGCCAGCAGCCAAGGACAGGGTGGCACTGAAGCTTTCTTT. The chain joins TRBV4-1 to TRBJ1-1; TRBD1 matches 7 bases. The trim removed 1 base at V and 4 bases at J, leaving 3 bases unmatched. Germline V CDR1 and CDR2: MGHRA, YSYEKL. The CDR3 sequence is 14 residues long.